Below, 26 T cell receptor beta chains from the same sample are listed, as sequenced in a study of blood T cells in healthy people across ages. The authors ran a second PCR of about 6 to 12 cycles using a sample-barcoded 5' primer and a J-beta primer mix. Each CDR3 protein gets one entry after TCRdb re-called the 5' RACE reads with MiXCR. The sample carries 760,000 or so distinct CDR3 sequences, 25% recorded once. Another study also made use of these data, one on T cells of mothers and their children.

Sequencing used blood. The source of these receptors is a boy between 10 and 17 years old in good health.

This clonotype was picked up a small number of times. The chain combines TRBV24-1 with TRBJ2-2, with 7 bases aligning to TRBD2. This CDR3 region has 14 residues. The V and J ends lost 4 bases and 6 bases, in that order; junction bases with no gene match: 4. The germline CDR1 and CDR2 sequences are KGHDR and SFDVKD. CDR3 residues: CATSEREFAGELFF. The CDR3 nucleotides read TGTGCCACCAGTGAGCGGGAGTTCGCCGGGGAGCTGTTTTTT.

The rearrangement uses TRBV7-9 and TRBJ2-7; no definite D call. Trimming stripped 3 bases from V and 7 bases from J, with 10 bases between. In germline, CDR1 is SEHNR, CDR2 FQNEAQ (reference sequence). The CDR3 length is 12 residues. This CDR3 is CASSLTVWEQYF. CDR3 nucleotide sequence: TGTGCCAGCAGCTTGACGGTCTGGGAGCAGTACTTC.

This clonotype was found a few times. The chain links TRBV20-1 to TRBJ1-1, with D uncertain. Germline V gene lookup returns CDR1 DFQATT and CDR2 SNEGSKA (reference sequence). This CDR3 has 15 amino acids. With 6 bases removed from V and 4 bases from J, the gap between germline ends came to 21 bases. CDR3 sequence reads: CSAASRTSRRTEAFF. The CDR3 nucleotides are TGCAGTGCGGCAAGCCGGACTTCCCGGCGCACTGAAGCTTTCTTT.

This sequence joins TRBV3-1 and TRBJ2-1, with D perhaps matching TRBD2 (5 bases). This CDR3 contains 15 residues. The germline V gene has CDR1 LGHDT and CDR2 YNNKEL (reference sequence). Trimming shortened V by 3 bases and J by 5 bases, and 14 bases separated the two germline ends. The CDR3 DNA follows: TGTGCCAGCAGCCAGATATCGGGAAGCAACAATGAGCAGTTCTTC. Protein product: CASSQISGSNNEQFF.

The chain links TRBV10-1 to TRBJ2-3, with TRBD2 matching over 8 bases. J lost 2 bases, V lost 9 bases, and 7 bases had no gene match. Germline V gene lookup returns CDR1 WNHNN and CDR2 SYGVQD (reference sequence). The CDR3 runs 14 residues. The chain's CDR3 is CASATSADTDTQYF. The CDR3 region has the DNA TGCGCCAGTGCGACTAGCGCAGACACAGATACGCAGTATTTT.

This rearrangement joins TRBV20-1 to TRBJ2-1; a possible D gene is TRBD2 (6 bases). V lost 8 bases and J lost 3, with 14 bases in between. The germline gives CDR1 DFQATT, CDR2 SNEGSKA (reference sequence). The CDR3 sequence is 13 residues long. CDR3 bases: TGCAGTCTAACTCCTAGCGACTACAATGAGCAGTTCTTC. It encodes CSLTPSDYNEQFF.

The V call is TRBV12-3 or TRBV12-4, the J call TRBJ2-7; no clear D gene. V lost 8 bases to trimming and J lost 0 bases, with 11 bases between them. The CDR3 has 13 amino acids. The CDR3 DNA is TGTGCCAGCCGGCCGGAGAGCTCCTACGAGCAGTACTTC. It is translated as CASRPESSYEQYF.

The rearrangement links TRBV6-2 or TRBV6-3 to TRBJ1-6; 7 bases match TRBD1. Germline values: CDR1 MNHEY, CDR2 SVGEGT. The CDR3 is 14 amino acids. The ends lost 2 bases at V and 7 bases at J; junction bases unmatched: 2. In DNA form, the CDR3 reads TGTGCCAGCAGTTACCGGGACAGCAATTCACCCCTCCACTTT. Its translation is CASSYRDSNSPLHF.

This clonotype showed up just a few times. A read error may produce the germline difference seen at one junction end. This chain uses TRBV14 with TRBJ1-6; 7 nucleotides match TRBD1. This CDR3 has 18 residues. CDR1 is SGHDN and CDR2 is FVKESK in the germline V gene. The CDR3 protein is CASSQLPTGPYYNSPLHF. CDR3 nucleotide sequence: TGCGCCAGCAGCCAACTACCGACAGGGCCGTACTATAATTCACCCCTCCACTTT.

The gene calls are TRBV5-1 and TRBJ1-2; 10 bases agree with TRBD1. Germline loops: CDR1 SGHRS, CDR2 YFSETQ. CDR3 length equals 14 residues. The V gene end was trimmed by 0 bases and the J gene end by 6 bases; junction bases not matched to a gene: 2. The CDR3 reads CASSLGGTGDGYTF. In DNA form, the CDR3 reads TGCGCCAGCAGCTTGGGCGGGACAGGGGATGGCTACACCTTC.

This clonotype was recorded a few times. The rearrangement uses TRBV6-5 and TRBJ1-3; D not certain. CDR3 length: 16 residues. V lost 2 bases to trimming and J lost 0 bases, with 11 bases between them. Germline values: CDR1 MNHEY, CDR2 SVGAGI. The DNA of the CDR3 is TGTGCCAGCAGTTACGCTGACGGATTCTCTGGAAACACCATATATTTT. Protein: CASSYADGFSGNTIYF.

This clonotype was counted between two and nine times. The rearrangement links TRBV10-3 to TRBJ2-7, with D perhaps given as TRBD1 or TRBD2 (5 bases each). The germline V gene encodes CDR1 ENHRY and CDR2 SYGVKD. With 7 bases removed from V and 1 base from J, the gap between germline ends came to 14 bases. The CDR3 contains 14 residues. The CDR3 loop reads CAIKGTENSYEQYF. CDR3 coding DNA: TGTGCCATCAAAGGGACGGAGAATTCCTACGAGCAGTACTTC.

V usage is TRBV27 and J usage is TRBJ2-2; 7 bases line up with TRBD2. The CDR3 is made up of 13 amino acids. V dropped 11 bases and J dropped 7; count of bases not matched to a gene: 10. CDR1 is MNHEY and CDR2 is SMNVEV in the germline V gene (reference sequence). The chain's CDR3 is CASGGGKGGELFF. For the CDR3, the DNA is TGTGCCTCGGGGGGAGGAAAGGGCGGGGAGCTGTTTTTT.

V usage is TRBV12-3 or TRBV12-4 and J usage is TRBJ1-4, with TRBD1 identical over 9 bases. V lost 5 bases to trimming and J lost 10 bases; unmatched junction nucleotides: 5. The CDR3 contains 13 residues. The CDR3 sequence is CASSGGQGGKLFF. In DNA form, the CDR3 reads TGTGCCAGCAGTGGGGGACAGGGAGGAAAACTGTTTTTT.

This clonotype was counted a few times. The rearrangement links TRBV7-2 to TRBJ2-3; D assignment may be TRBD1 or TRBD2 (5 bases each). This CDR3 region has 15 residues. Germline CDR1 SGHTA, CDR2 FQGNSA. Trimming left V 5 bases short and J 4 bases short, with 16 bases between. The CDR3 region is CASSPIGTPADTQYF. The CDR3 coding sequence is TGTGCCAGCAGCCCGATTGGGACCCCGGCAGATACGCAGTATTTT.

This clonotype was detected only a few times. The chain is built from TRBV5-1 and TRBJ2-5; possibly TRBD2 for D (6 bases). Germline-derived CDR1 and CDR2 are SGHRS and YFSETQ. Trimming stripped 2 bases from V and 3 bases from J, with 11 bases between. The CDR3 is 14 residues long. The CDR3 loop reads CASSFGGTKETQYF. As DNA, the CDR3 is TGCGCCAGCAGCTTTGGCGGGACGAAAGAGACCCAGTACTTC.

This clonotype was seen a handful of times. The V gene is TRBV6-2 or TRBV6-3, the J gene TRBJ1-5; possibly TRBD1 for D (6 bases). The CDR3 covers 13 residues. V gave up 4 bases and J gave up 9 bases, with 13 bases separating them. Germline CDR1 is MNHEY and CDR2 is SVGEGT. The CDR3: CASSSTGPRPQHF. CDR3 nucleotide sequence: TGTGCCAGCAGTTCGACAGGTCCGAGGCCCCAGCATTTT.

This clonotype was detected only a few times. The chain links TRBV4-1 to TRBJ2-7, with TRBD2 identical over 10 bases. From germline, CDR1 is MGHRA and CDR2 YSYEKL. Trimming took 3 bases from V and 4 from J; bases not matched to a gene: 6. This CDR3 region has 15 residues. The CDR3 region has the DNA TGCGCCAGCAGCCAGGGTTCACTAGCGGGGTACGAGCAGTACTTC. Translating it yields CASSQGSLAGYEQYF.

V is TRBV6-5 and J is TRBJ2-3, with D possibly called TRBD1 or TRBD2 (5 bases each). V lost 11 bases to trimming and J lost 6 bases, with 21 bases between them. CDR1 and CDR2 (germline): MNHEY, SVGAGI. The CDR3 loop spans 14 amino acids. The CDR3 region is CASAPQRGADTQYF. DNA for the CDR3: TGTGCCTCTGCGCCACAGAGGGGTGCGGATACGCAGTATTTT.

The genes are TRBV15 and TRBJ2-5; TRBD2 agrees at 8 bases. The J call may be wrong; the DNA end is better matched by TRBJ2-1. The CDR3 runs 14 residues. Germline V CDR1 and CDR2: LNHNV, YYDKDF (reference sequence). CDR3 DNA sequence: TGTGCCACCAGCAGAGACAGCGGGAGAGATGAGCAGTTCTTC. Protein: CATSRDSGRDEQFF.

The chain joins TRBV6-2 or TRBV6-3 to TRBJ1-2; 7 bases agree with TRBD1. This CDR3 is built from 17 residues. Germline trimming cut 6 bases from V and 2 bases from J; bases unmatched to any gene: 15. Germline CDR1 MNHEY, CDR2 SVGEGT. The CDR3 nucleotides are TGTGCCAGCAGCAAACCTCCTTACAGGGGCGCAAACTATGGCTACACCTTC. This gives the protein CASSKPPYRGANYGYTF.

This clonotype was detected a few times. The DNA of the CDR3 is TGCAGCACGACACCGGGCTACACCTTC. Translated, it gives CSTTPGYTF. The V and J genes are TRBV29-1 and TRBJ1-2, with D hard to call. V lost 8 bases to trimming and J lost 8 bases, with 9 bases between them. The length of the CDR3 is 9 residues. Germline V gene sequence: CDR1 SQVTM, CDR2 ANQGSEA.

This clonotype was counted only a few times. The J gene is TRBJ1-1, the V gene TRBV5-6; D gene unclear. The CDR3 runs 11 residues. Germline V lookup: CDR1 SGHDT, CDR2 YYEEEE. V shed 1 base and J shed 8 bases, with 6 bases lying between them. CDR3 residues: CASSLLSEAFF. The DNA for the CDR3 is TGTGCCAGCAGCTTGTTGTCCGAAGCTTTCTTT.

This clonotype was counted between two and nine times. The junction does not match germline at one end; this may be a read error. The chain recombines TRBV15 with TRBJ1-5; D not resolved. Germline lookup yields CDR1 LNHNV and CDR2 YYDKDF (reference sequence). This CDR3 spans 16 amino acids. The CDR3 coding sequence is TGTGCCATCAGCAGAGGTGCGGGGAATAGCAATCAGCCCCAGCATTTT. Its protein is CAISRGAGNSNQPQHF. The variable domain in full, completed from reference TRBV15 and TRBJ1-5, reads DAMVIQNPRYQVTQFGKPVTLSCSQTLNHNVMYWYQQKSSQAPKLLFHYYDKDFNNEADTPDNFQSRRPNTSFCFLDIRSPGLGDTAMYLCAISRGAGNSNQPQHFGDGTRLSIL.

V usage is TRBV29-1 and J usage is TRBJ1-1, with a weak D call TRBD1 (6 bases). Germline lookup yields CDR1 SQVTM and CDR2 ANQGSEA. Between the trimmed V and J ends, which lost 4 bases and 1 base, there was a span of 13 bases. CDR3 length equals 14 residues. The DNA of the CDR3 is TGCAGCGTTGTCATCAGGGGCCGGAACACTGAAGCTTTCTTT. Translated, it gives CSVVIRGRNTEAFF.

A few counts support this clonotype. The chain carries TRBV2 and TRBJ2-5, with 12 bases that match TRBD2. The assigned J gene may be wrong: the sequence end matches TRBJ2-1 better. The germline gives CDR1 SNHLY, CDR2 FYNNEI. The CDR3 totals 15 residues. The CDR3 sequence: CASTAGTSGWNEQFF. The CDR3 region has the DNA TGTGCCAGCACCGCTGGGACTAGCGGGTGGAATGAGCAGTTCTTC.